This TCR beta chain emerged from a study of T cell repertoires in cytomegalovirus infection. There are many counts of this clonotype. No antigen is known for it. This CDR3 spans 17 amino acids. The germline V gene encodes CDR1 SGHVS and CDR2 FQNEAQ. The V end lost 2 bases, the J end lost 8 bases, and 21 bases lay between the germline ends. TCRdb re-called the reads through MiXCR, storing one row per CDR3 protein. There are 830,000 or so distinct CDR3 sequences in the sample; 32% occur only once, and around 12% lies in the top ten. The origin of this receptor is a human donor in good health (CMV status not recorded). Some clones in this sample may be carry-over from other donors' samples. This sample comprised cultured CD8+ T cells from PBMCs, obtained from culture after CMV antigen stimulation. The chain links TRBV7-8 to TRBJ1-4; the D is unclear. The CDR3 region is CASSLTAIELPKEKLFF. In nucleotides, the CDR3 is TGTGCCAGCAGCTTAACGGCCATTGAGCTCCCGAAGGAAAAACTGTTTTTT.